These 10 T cell receptor beta chains share one sample of origin, sequenced in a study of cytomegalovirus exposure and HLA in healthy donors. 13 Jbeta primers and 60 Vbeta primers were used for the PCR. Profiled with immunoSEQ multiplex PCR; TCRdb holds only in-frame clones, not every one. Found here are about 94,000 clones, approximately 66% of them singletons; the top ten hold 3.9%. Sequencing was carried out using PBMCs. These receptors were taken from a man aged 30-40 years in good health and CMV-seronegative.

This chain links TRBV19 with TRBJ1-1, with TRBD1 identical over 8 bases. Trimming took 5 bases from V and 3 from J; bases not matched to a gene: 11. The germline CDR1 and CDR2 sequences are LNHDA and SQIVND (reference sequence). The CDR3 totals 16 residues. DNA of the CDR3: TGTGCCAGTAGTGCCGGGACAGGTTGGTTCGACACTGAAGCTTTCTTT. Translating gives CASSAGTGWFDTEAFF.

This chain links TRBV7-3 with TRBJ2-5, with 12 bases that match TRBD2. This CDR3 contains 16 residues. V dropped 4 bases and J dropped 0; count of bases not matched to a gene: 3. From germline, CDR1 is SGHTA and CDR2 FQGTGA. CDR3 in amino acids: CASSYGLAGNQETQYF. CDR3 nucleotides: TGTGCCAGCAGCTACGGACTAGCGGGAAACCAAGAGACCCAGTACTTC. The whole variable domain, remainder taken from reference TRBV7-3 and TRBJ2-5, is GAGVSQTPSNKVTEKGKYVELRCDPISGHTALYWYRQSLGQGPEFLIYFQGTGAADDSGLPNDRFFAVRPEGSVSTLKIQRTERGDSAVYLCASSYGLAGNQETQYFGPGTRLLVL.

This clone was counted a few times. The chain joins TRBV2 to TRBJ1-3; D possibly corresponds to TRBD1 (6 bases). The CDR3 is made up of 19 amino acids. Deletions cut 7 bases from V and 2 bases from J, with 27 bases between. The germline V gene has CDR1 SNHLY and CDR2 FYNNEI. In nucleotides, the CDR3 is TGTGCCAGCAAGACCGGGACACATAGGGCCACGTTCGCTGGAAACACCATATATTTT. Translated: CASKTGTHRATFAGNTIYF. The whole variable domain, filled in from reference TRBV2 and TRBJ1-3, reads EPEVTQTPSHQVTQMGQEVILRCVPISNHLYFYWYRQILGQKVEFLVSFYNNEISEKSEIFDDQFSVERPDGSNFTLKIRSTKLEDSAMYFCASKTGTHRATFAGNTIYFGEGSWLTVV.

This clone is medium-sized (0.01 to 0.1%) within its sample. V is TRBV28 and J is TRBJ2-5; D might be TRBD2 (7 bases). Trimming stripped 5 bases from V and 5 bases from J, with 15 bases between. The germline gives CDR1 MDHEN, CDR2 SYDVKM. The CDR3 has 14 amino acids. CDR3 protein: CASSPPGRGETQYF. As DNA, the CDR3 is TGTGCCAGCAGTCCTCCAGGGAGGGGGGAGACCCAGTACTTC.

This rearrangement joins TRBV6-1 to TRBJ2-7; the D gene is possibly TRBD2 (5 bases). Germline V gene lookup returns CDR1 MNHNS and CDR2 SASEGT. Trimming took 4 bases from V and 7 from J, leaving 20 bases between them. CDR3 size: 15 residues. The CDR3 sequence: CASSAQTRSEREQYF. CDR3 DNA sequence: TGTGCCAGCAGTGCGCAGACAAGATCGGAGCGGGAGCAGTACTTC.

The rearrangement links TRBV30 to TRBJ1-2; D possibly corresponds to TRBD1 (6 bases). V was clipped by 3 bases and J by 3 bases, with 11 bases between them. In germline, CDR1 is GTSNPN, CDR2 SVGIG (reference sequence). This CDR3 spans 13 amino acids. This CDR3 is CAWRRQEHYGYTF. CDR3 DNA sequence: TGTGCCTGGAGGAGACAGGAGCACTATGGCTACACCTTC. Together with reference TRBV30 and TRBJ1-2, the CDR3 gives the full variable domain: SQTIHQWPATLVQPVGSPLSLECTVEGTSNPNLYWYRQAAGRGLQLLFYSVGIGQISSEVPQNLSASRPQDRQFILSSKKLLLSDSGFYLCAWRRQEHYGYTFGSGTRLTVV.

DNA for the CDR3: TGTGCCAGCAGCTCCCTAGGTACCGGGGAGCTGTTTTTT. It encodes CASSSLGTGELFF. This chain uses TRBV7-3 with TRBJ2-2; D gene unclear. The CDR3 consists of 13 residues. The ends were cut back, 4 bases at V and 5 bases at J, with 8 bases in the middle. Germline V lookup: CDR1 SGHTA, CDR2 FQGTGA.

This clone occurred a few times. The chain links TRBV6-1 to TRBJ1-4; possible D gene TRBD1, 6 bases. CDR1 MNHNS and CDR2 SASEGT come from the germline V gene. The CDR3 covers 14 residues. Trimming left V 6 bases short and J 8 bases short, with 16 bases between. The CDR3 spells CASSRDTNAEKLFF. The CDR3 DNA sequence: TGTGCCAGCAGCAGGGACACCAACGCGGAAAAACTGTTTTTT.

This sequence joins TRBV19 and TRBJ2-1; D possibly corresponds to TRBD2 (5 bases). Germline loops: CDR1 LNHDA, CDR2 SQIVND (reference sequence). This CDR3 spans 15 amino acids. Trimming cost V 1 base and J 1 base, with 8 bases left between them. This CDR3 is CASSIGTPSYNEQFF. CDR3 DNA sequence: TGTGCCAGTAGTATAGGGACTCCATCCTACAATGAGCAGTTCTTC.

The chain uses TRBV18 and TRBJ2-5, with D tentatively TRBD2 (6 bases). The CDR3 contains 12 residues. V lost 4 bases and J lost 5, with 8 bases in between. Germline V gene sequence: CDR1 KGHSH, CDR2 LQKENI. The CDR3 region is CASSRGEETQYF. In DNA form, the CDR3 reads TGTGCCAGCTCACGGGGGGAGGAGACCCAGTACTTC.